This T cell receptor beta chain was obtained from a study of blood T cell repertoires in COVID-19. The V and J ends lost 6 bases and 5 bases respectively, with 13 bases between them. The CDR3 has 13 residues. Germline V lookup: CDR1 SGHTA, CDR2 FQGTGA. Sequencing used immunoSEQ multiplex PCR; TCRdb keeps in-frame clones, though not all of them. The table lists 110,000 or so clones, under 85% of them singletons. Comment on this clone: Other nucleotide sequences from this sample produce the same CDR3.

The chain recombines TRBV7-3 with TRBJ2-5; weak D call: TRBD1 (5 bases). The TCR comes from a woman aged 70 to 79 with acute or convalescent COVID-19. Sequencing used peripheral blood. CDR3 coding DNA: TGTGCCAGCAGTCGCAGGGAAGGGGAGACCCAGTACTTC. Translation gives CASSRREGETQYF.